This entry lists 20 T cell receptor beta chains sequenced from one sample in a study of T cell changes during pregnancy in multiple sclerosis. The repertoire was sequenced with immunoSEQ multiplex PCR; TCRdb's copy has only in-frame clones and lacks some. The table lists some 40,000 clones, approximately 94% of them singletons, with 0.39% in the top ten. The input for sequencing was CD4+ T cells from peripheral blood mononuclear cells, taken in the second trimester of pregnancy. Receptors originate from a female donor with multiple sclerosis, enrolled in a pregnancy study.

This rearrangement joins TRBV30 to TRBJ1-1; the match to TRBD1 covers 10 bases. The trim removed 4 bases at V and 5 bases at J, leaving 4 bases unmatched. CDR1 and CDR2 (germline): GTSNPN, SVGIG (reference sequence). The CDR3 has 13 amino acids. CDR3 residues: CAWTTGGLTEAFF. CDR3 bases: TGTGCCTGGACGACAGGGGGCTTAACTGAAGCTTTCTTT.

The chain joins TRBV5-8 to TRBJ2-4; 8 bases match TRBD1. CDR1 and CDR2 from the germline V gene are SGHTS and YDEGEE. V lost 0 bases, J lost 2 bases, and 4 bases stayed unmatched. The CDR3 is 16 amino acids. CDR3 sequence (DNA): TGTGCCAGCAGCTTGGCAGGGGGCATTTCCAAAAACATTCAGTACTTC. This sequence encodes CASSLAGGISKNIQYF.

The rearrangement uses TRBV18 and TRBJ1-2; D possibly corresponds to TRBD1 (6 bases). Trimming left V 6 bases short and J 9 bases short, with 17 bases between. CDR3 length: 13 residues. Per the germline V gene, CDR1 is KGHSH and CDR2 is LQKENI. CDR3 DNA sequence: TGTGCCAGCTCTCTACAAGGACAGCTGAGCTACACCTTC. It translates to CASSLQGQLSYTF.

The V call is TRBV4-2, the J call TRBJ2-1, with 13 bases that match TRBD2. CDR3 length: 17 residues. V shed 1 base, J shed 5 bases, and the junction held 5 bases outside the gene matches. From germline, CDR1 is LGHNA and CDR2 YNFKEQ. The CDR3 loop is CASSQAEGLAGNNEQFF. In nucleotides, the CDR3 is TGTGCCAGCAGCCAAGCAGAGGGACTAGCGGGGAACAATGAGCAGTTCTTC.

This chain joins TRBV15 and TRBJ1-3; 9 bases are a match to TRBD1. In germline, CDR1 is LNHNV, CDR2 YYDKDF (reference sequence). The CDR3 totals 17 residues. The V segment lost 3 bases and the J segment 4 bases; nucleotides outside the gene matches: 10. In nucleotides, the CDR3 is TGTGCCACCAGCAGTCTGGGAGGGGACAGGGACGGAAACACCATATATTTT. As protein: CATSSLGGDRDGNTIYF.

This clone was recorded only once. The rearrangement links TRBV7-3 to TRBJ2-3, with 8 bases fitting TRBD2. This CDR3 spans 15 amino acids. Germline CDR1 reads SGHTA; CDR2 reads FQGTGA. V gave up 4 bases and J gave up 5 bases; unmatched junction bases: 8. The CDR3 loop is CASSSRAGVLDTQYF. The CDR3 DNA follows: TGTGCCAGCAGCTCTAGAGCGGGAGTTTTAGATACGCAGTATTTT. Full variable domain (rest looked up from reference TRBV7-3 and TRBJ2-3): GAGVSQTPSNKVTEKGKYVELRCDPISGHTALYWYRQSLGQGPEFLIYFQGTGAADDSGLPNDRFFAVRPEGSVSTLKIQRTERGDSAVYLCASSSRAGVLDTQYFGPGTRLTVL.

V and J are TRBV6-5 and TRBJ1-4, with D tentatively TRBD1 (5 bases). The CDR3 runs to 15 residues. Trimming pared 7 bases from V and 7 bases from J, leaving 19 bases between. CDR1 is MNHEY, CDR2 SVGAGI, per germline. The CDR3 sequence is CASTPGAGRGEKLFF. As DNA, the CDR3 is TGTGCCAGCACTCCGGGAGCAGGGAGGGGTGAAAAACTGTTTTTT.

CDR3 in amino acids: CASSQGQNTGELFF. In DNA form, the CDR3 reads TGCGCCAGCAGCCAAGGACAGAACACCGGGGAGCTGTTTTTT. V usage is TRBV4-1 and J usage is TRBJ2-2, with D unresolved. Trimming removed 1 base at V and 1 base at J, with 4 bases between. The germline gives CDR1 MGHRA, CDR2 YSYEKL. CDR3 length equals 14 residues.

V gene TRBV6-5 combines with J gene TRBJ1-4, with 7 bases lining up with TRBD1. The germline gives CDR1 MNHEY, CDR2 SVGAGI. V dropped 6 bases and J dropped 4; count of bases not matched to a gene: 8. This CDR3 is built from 15 residues. This CDR3 is CASSSGGQNNEKLFF. Written as DNA, the CDR3 is TGTGCCAGCAGCTCTGGGGGACAGAATAATGAAAAACTGTTTTTT.

The chain employs TRBV18 and TRBJ2-3; D is unresolved. Trimming stripped 6 bases from V and 1 base from J, with 14 bases between. This CDR3 is built from 15 residues. CDR1 is KGHSH and CDR2 is LQKENI in the germline V gene. CDR3 coding DNA: TGTGCCAGCTCCGCCGCCCCTAGAGGCACAGATACGCAGTATTTT. Translating gives CASSAAPRGTDTQYF.

The chain employs TRBV18 and TRBJ1-2, with 10 bases lining up with TRBD1. J gave up 3 bases and V 8 bases, and 3 bases lay outside the gene matches. The CDR3 is 13 amino acids. The germline V gene has CDR1 KGHSH and CDR2 LQKENI. CDR3 region: CASGDRGDYGYTF. Written as DNA, the CDR3 is TGTGCCAGCGGGGACAGGGGTGACTATGGCTACACCTTC.

The chain is built from TRBV27 and TRBJ1-4; D uncertain. CDR1 is MNHEY and CDR2 is SMNVEV in the germline V gene (reference sequence). The CDR3 has 17 residues. Deletions cut 0 bases from V and 3 bases from J, with 14 bases between. CDR3 sequence reads: CASSLSNWHISNEKLFF. The CDR3 DNA is TGTGCCAGCAGTTTATCGAATTGGCACATTTCTAATGAAAAACTGTTTTTT.

This chain joins TRBV4-1 and TRBJ2-1; 7 bases fit TRBD1. The trim removed 3 bases at V and 6 bases at J, leaving 11 bases unmatched. This CDR3 is 16 amino acids long. Looked up from germline, CDR1 is MGHRA and CDR2 is YSYEKL. As DNA, the CDR3 is TGCGCCAGCAGCCAGCCCGGGACAGCGATTTTCAATGAGCAGTTCTTC. This gives the protein CASSQPGTAIFNEQFF.

This clone was observed a few times. Written as DNA, the CDR3 is TGTGCCAGCAGCCAAGTGACAGGGATCGACTATGGCTACACCTTC. The encoded protein is CASSQVTGIDYGYTF. V gene TRBV4-2 combines with J gene TRBJ1-2; 7 bases are shared with TRBD1. Losses at the gene ends were 1 base for V and 3 bases for J; bases not matched to a gene: 5. Germline CDR1 LGHNA, CDR2 YNFKEQ. The CDR3 sequence is 15 residues long.

This clone appeared a single time. The chain carries TRBV7-2 and TRBJ1-2; D is possibly TRBD1 (6 bases). The CDR3 extends over 15 amino acids. Trimming cost V 1 base and J 3 bases, with 12 bases left between them. From germline, CDR1 is SGHTA and CDR2 FQGNSA. The CDR3 loop is CASSLEAGADYGYTF. In DNA, the CDR3 is TGTGCCAGCAGCTTAGAGGCGGGGGCGGACTATGGCTACACCTTC.

The DNA for the CDR3 is TGTGCCAGCAGCTTAGGGCAGGGAGGTTATGGCTACACCTTC. It is translated as CASSLGQGGYGYTF. This chain uses TRBV7-2 with TRBJ1-2; possibly TRBD1 for D (5 bases). The ends were cut back, 1 base at V and 5 bases at J, with 11 bases in the middle. CDR3 length equals 14 residues. The germline CDR1 and CDR2 sequences are SGHTA and FQGNSA.

The rearrangement joins TRBV4-1 to TRBJ1-3; 7 nucleotides agree with TRBD1. CDR1 is MGHRA and CDR2 is YSYEKL in the germline V gene. Trimming at V came to 1 base and at J to 4 bases, leaving 10 bases not matched to a gene. CDR3 length: 17 amino acids. The CDR3 DNA follows: TGCGCCAGCAGCCAAGGCAGACAGGGATTGAGAGGAAACACCATATATTTT. Translating it yields CASSQGRQGLRGNTIYF.

The V call is TRBV5-1, the J call TRBJ2-7; 11 nucleotides agree with TRBD1. Germline values: CDR1 SGHRS, CDR2 YFSETQ. The CDR3 covers 16 residues. The V segment lost 0 bases and the J segment 3 bases; nucleotides outside the gene matches: 5. CDR3 DNA sequence: TGCGCCAGCAGCTTGGAAAGGACAGGGGGCGGCTACGAGCAGTACTTC. Amino acid sequence: CASSLERTGGGYEQYF.

J is TRBJ1-2 and V is TRBV2; D gene ambiguous. V was trimmed by 7 bases and J by 8 bases, leaving 14 bases between them. Germline V CDR1 and CDR2: SNHLY, FYNNEI. The CDR3 runs to 12 residues. CDR3: CASTSSPTGYTF. The CDR3, as DNA: TGTGCCAGCACGAGTAGCCCGACGGGCTACACCTTC.

The sample holds one count of this clone. The V and J genes are TRBV5-1 and TRBJ2-1, with 9 bases that match TRBD2. The germline CDR1 and CDR2 sequences are SGHRS and YFSETQ. The CDR3 contains 14 residues. With 4 bases clipped from V and 9 bases from J, the junction kept 8 bases outside the gene matches. CDR3 in amino acids: CASSISAGGGEQFF. CDR3 in DNA: TGCGCCAGCAGCATTTCGGCGGGAGGGGGTGAGCAGTTCTTC.